This TCR beta chain is drawn from a study of cytomegalovirus exposure and HLA in healthy donors. The PCR was carried out with 60 Vbeta primers and 13 Jbeta primers. Profiled with immunoSEQ multiplex PCR; TCRdb holds only in-frame clones, not every one. The sample contains roughly 180,000 clones, about 77% of which appear only once. This clonotype was sampled from a female donor in good health and CMV-seronegative. The sequencing sample was made of PBMCs.

The CDR3 nucleotides are TGTGCCAGCAGCCAAGATCTAATTGCTAGCGGGCGACTCACAGATACGCAGTATTTT. This encodes CASSQDLIASGRLTDTQYF. This chain connects TRBV4-2 to TRBJ2-3; 8 nucleotides agree with TRBD2. From germline, CDR1 is LGHNA and CDR2 YNFKEQ. V lost 0 bases and J lost 2; bases outside the gene matches: 13. This CDR3 has 19 residues.